Presented here are 10 T cell receptor beta chains from one specimen sequenced in a study of Ad26.COV2.S vaccination and SARS-CoV-2 variants. The assay was immunoSEQ multiplex PCR, and TCRdb's table has in-frame clones only and misses some. The data show about 350,000 clones, around 89% seen once. Stated treatment: 15 to 20 received Ad26.COV2.S at low or high dose, single or two shots; several received placebo; per-sample allocation not given. At day 63 after the first vaccine or placebo injection, samples were drawn. The material sequenced was peripheral blood, taken in a trial of Ad26.COV2.S vaccine versus placebo. The receptor source for this set is a person aged 18 to 65 who received the Ad26.COV2.S COVID-19 vaccine or a placebo.

This chain uses TRBV4-3 with TRBJ2-3, with D perhaps matching TRBD2 (5 bases). Germline V gene sequence: CDR1 LGHNA, CDR2 YSLEER. V dropped 0 bases and J dropped 2 bases, with 9 bases sitting between them. This CDR3 comprises 15 residues. The chain's CDR3 is CASSQDLTTTDTQYF. The CDR3 region has the DNA TGCGCCAGCAGCCAAGATCTGACTACCACAGATACGCAGTATTTT.

This chain joins TRBV7-9 and TRBJ2-7, with 11 nucleotides matching TRBD2. V lost 4 bases and J lost 6; bases outside the gene matches: 11. CDR1 and CDR2 from the germline V gene are SEHNR and FQNEAQ (reference sequence). The CDR3 consists of 16 residues. This chain's CDR3 is CASSSSLGLAGGEQYF. The CDR3 bases are TGTGCCAGCAGCTCGTCCCTTGGGCTAGCGGGAGGCGAGCAGTACTTC.

The chain links TRBV7-9 to TRBJ1-4; D gene ambiguous. V lost 1 base, J lost 8 bases, and 14 bases lay in between. Germline loops: CDR1 SEHNR, CDR2 FQNEAQ (reference sequence). The CDR3 sequence is 15 residues long. The CDR3 sequence is CASSLGPLEGEKLFF. The CDR3 DNA reads TGTGCCAGCAGCTTAGGGCCCTTGGAGGGCGAAAAACTGTTTTTT.

The genes are TRBV9 and TRBJ1-6; D is possibly TRBD1 (5 bases). Trimming removed 0 bases from V and 7 bases from J, with 8 bases in between. The CDR3 has 14 residues. Germline values: CDR1 SGDLS, CDR2 YYNGEE. As DNA, the CDR3 is TGTGCCAGCAGCGTAGTGGGGACCAATTCACCCCTCCACTTT. Translating it yields CASSVVGTNSPLHF.

This chain connects TRBV7-9 to TRBJ1-2; D call uncertain. This CDR3 contains 13 residues. The V end lost 0 bases, the J end lost 14 bases, and 16 bases lay between the germline ends. Germline lookup yields CDR1 SEHNR and CDR2 FQNEAQ (reference sequence). The CDR3 bases are TGTGCCAGCAGCTTAGCCGATTCACCAAGGGAGACCTTC. Translating gives CASSLADSPRETF.

This clone has only a few counts. The same CDR3 is also encoded by other DNA sequences in this sample. V and J are TRBV4-2 and TRBJ1-2, with D tentatively TRBD1 (5 bases). Looked up from germline, CDR1 is LGHNA and CDR2 is YNFKEQ. The CDR3 loop spans 13 amino acids. V lost 1 base and J 2 bases, leaving 5 bases between the germline ends. CDR3 in DNA: TGTGCCAGCAGCCAAGGGGGGAACTATGGCTACACCTTC. Its translation: CASSQGGNYGYTF.

This sequence joins TRBV4-2 and TRBJ2-7, with 13 bases that match TRBD2. The germline CDR1 and CDR2 sequences are LGHNA and YNFKEQ. This CDR3 spans 16 amino acids. V was clipped by 4 bases and J by 5 bases; unmatched bases: 8. The CDR3 nucleotides read TGTGCCAGCAGCCTGGCGGGGACTAGCGGGACAGACGAGCAGTACTTC. Its protein product is CASSLAGTSGTDEQYF.

This clone was picked up one time. This chain connects TRBV6-1 to TRBJ2-2; the D is unclear. Germline CDR1 and CDR2: MNHNS and SASEGT. The CDR3 sequence is 16 residues long. V lost 4 bases and J lost 0, with 12 bases in between. The CDR3 region has the DNA TGTGCCAGCAGTGTCCTGACTGCGACGAACACCGGGGAGCTGTTTTTT. Translating it yields CASSVLTATNTGELFF.

The genes are TRBV5-5 and TRBJ2-1; D gene unclear. The CDR3 loop spans 15 amino acids. Trimming removed 1 base at V and 0 bases at J, with 8 bases between. Germline values: CDR1 SGHKS, CDR2 YYEKEE (reference sequence). The CDR3, as DNA: TGTGCCAGCAGCTTGCTTTCCGGCTCCTACAATGAGCAGTTCTTC. This encodes CASSLLSGSYNEQFF.

The chain links TRBV9 to TRBJ1-3; no clear D gene. The CDR3 runs to 15 residues. The germline V gene has CDR1 SGDLS and CDR2 YYNGEE. With 1 base removed from V and 0 bases from J, the gap between germline ends came to 8 bases. CDR3 in DNA: TGTGCCAGCAGCGTAAGCTACCTCTCTGGAAACACCATATATTTT. This translates into CASSVSYLSGNTIYF.